The rows below give T cell receptor beta chains drawn from one sample of a study of tumor-infiltrating lymphocytes in localized non-small cell lung cancer. TCRdb's copy holds only in-frame clones and misses some; the assay was immunoSEQ multiplex PCR. This table has fewer than 20,000 clones, roughly 78% appearing once. Sequencing input: lung tumor tissue. These receptors all come from a human donor with non-small cell lung cancer. Each CDR3 is given with its conserved first and last residue. Each record gives: clone size, V gene, D gene, J gene, CDR3 DNA, CDR3 protein. D genes are given only for firm matches. Size is stated for part of the rows, as once, few or many counts, or as a class when the clone is expanded.

abundance: -; v_gene: TRBV29-1; d_gene: -; j_gene: TRBJ2-3; CDR3nt: TGCAGCGTTGAAGATCTTAATAGGGCAGCTAGCACAGATACGCAGTATTTT; CDR3aa: CSVEDLNRAASTDTQYF
abundance: -; v_gene: TRBV2; d_gene: -; j_gene: TRBJ1-2; CDR3nt: TGTGCCAGCAGTGACGGGACGAAAAACTATGGCTACACCTTC; CDR3aa: CASSDGTKNYGYTF
abundance: -; v_gene: TRBV19; d_gene: TRBD2; j_gene: TRBJ2-1; CDR3nt: TGTGCCAGTAGTATAGGCCATAGCGGGACTAGTAAGAATGAGCAGTTCTTC; CDR3aa: CASSIGHSGTSKNEQFF
abundance: -; v_gene: TRBV9; d_gene: -; j_gene: TRBJ2-3; CDR3nt: TGTGCCAGCAGCTTCCTCGGCGGGACAGATACGCAGTATTTT; CDR3aa: CASSFLGGTDTQYF
abundance: medium-sized; v_gene: TRBV29-1; d_gene: -; j_gene: TRBJ2-5; CDR3nt: TGCAGCGTTGAAGATGAAAGGGGCTTGGGAGAGACCCAGTACTTC; CDR3aa: CSVEDERGLGETQYF
abundance: -; v_gene: TRBV19; d_gene: TRBD2; j_gene: TRBJ2-2; CDR3nt: TGTGCCAGTAGTATAAGACAGCCTACTAGCGGGAGAACCAGACCCGGGGAGCTGTTTTTT; CDR3aa: CASSIRQPTSGRTRPGELFF
abundance: -; v_gene: TRBV21-1; d_gene: -; j_gene: TRBJ2-5; CDR3nt: TGTGCCAGCTTCCAAAAAGGTACCCAGTACTTC; CDR3aa: CASFQKGTQYF
abundance: -; v_gene: TRBV2; d_gene: TRBD2; j_gene: TRBJ2-5; CDR3nt: TGTGCCAGCAGTGAAGCCGGACTAGCTTCAAAAGAGACCCAGTACTTC; CDR3aa: CASSEAGLASKETQYF
abundance: -; v_gene: TRBV9; d_gene: -; j_gene: TRBJ1-6; CDR3nt: TGTGCCAGCAGCGTAGACCCGGGACGGGAAAATTCACCCCTCCACTTT; CDR3aa: CASSVDPGRENSPLHF
abundance: -; v_gene: TRBV27; d_gene: -; j_gene: TRBJ2-1; CDR3nt: TGTGCCAGCAGACAACAAGGGAAGCAGTTCTTC; CDR3aa: CASRQQGKQFF
abundance: -; v_gene: TRBV5-5; d_gene: TRBD1; j_gene: TRBJ2-4; CDR3nt: TGTGCCAGCAGCTTTTCCGGGACAGAGATAGCCAAAAACATTCAGTACTTC; CDR3aa: CASSFSGTEIAKNIQYF
abundance: -; v_gene: TRBV19; d_gene: -; j_gene: TRBJ1-6; CDR3nt: TGTGCCAGTAACCAGGGCGGGGGAGGGAATTCACCCCTCCACTTT; CDR3aa: CASNQGGGGNSPLHF
abundance: few; v_gene: TRBV2; d_gene: TRBD1; j_gene: TRBJ1-4; CDR3nt: TGTGCCAGCACCCAGACAGGGCTTAATGAAAAACTGTTTTTT; CDR3aa: CASTQTGLNEKLFF
abundance: -; v_gene: TRBV7-9; d_gene: TRBD1; j_gene: TRBJ2-7; CDR3nt: TGTGCCAGCAGCTTGTTTGGGACAGGAGCCTACGAGCAGTACTTC; CDR3aa: CASSLFGTGAYEQYF
abundance: -; v_gene: TRBV19; d_gene: -; j_gene: TRBJ2-7; CDR3nt: TGTGCCAGTAGTATACAGGGTTCCTACGAGCAGTACTTC; CDR3aa: CASSIQGSYEQYF
abundance: -; v_gene: TRBV5-6; d_gene: -; j_gene: TRBJ1-1; CDR3nt: TGTGCCAGCAGCGCTCACTCTAGGAGCACTGAAGCTTTCTTT; CDR3aa: CASSAHSRSTEAFF
abundance: -; v_gene: TRBV28; d_gene: -; j_gene: TRBJ1-2; CDR3nt: TGTGCCAGCAGCCTTTGGTCTAACTATGGCTACACCTTC; CDR3aa: CASSLWSNYGYTF
abundance: -; v_gene: TRBV5-6; d_gene: -; j_gene: TRBJ2-7; CDR3nt: TGTGCCAGAACTGGGACATCTTACCGCTACGAGCAGTACTTC; CDR3aa: CARTGTSYRYEQYF
abundance: -; v_gene: TRBV7-9; d_gene: TRBD1; j_gene: TRBJ1-1; CDR3nt: TGTGCCAGCAGCTTCGATCCCCCGGGACAGCTGAACACTGAAGCTTTCTTT; CDR3aa: CASSFDPPGQLNTEAFF
abundance: once; v_gene: TRBV9; d_gene: -; j_gene: TRBJ2-1; CDR3nt: TGTGCCAGCAGCCCACGCGGGGGGCAGGGGGCCGATGAGCAGTTCTTC; CDR3aa: CASSPRGGQGADEQFF
abundance: -; v_gene: TRBV10-2; d_gene: -; j_gene: TRBJ2-7; CDR3nt: TGCGCCAGCAGTCTTGACATGACCTACGAGCAGTACTTC; CDR3aa: CASSLDMTYEQYF
abundance: -; v_gene: TRBV7-2; d_gene: -; j_gene: TRBJ1-6; CDR3nt: TGTGCCAGCAGCTCCCAAAGGGGGGGTAGGTCACCCCTCCACTTT; CDR3aa: CASSSQRGGRSPLHF
abundance: -; v_gene: TRBV7-3; d_gene: -; j_gene: TRBJ2-3; CDR3nt: TGTGCCAGCAGCTATGACGGGCGGGGCACAGATACGCAGTATTTT; CDR3aa: CASSYDGRGTDTQYF
abundance: -; v_gene: TRBV27; d_gene: -; j_gene: TRBJ1-1; CDR3nt: TGTGCCAGCAGTTCGGGACGGCTGAGCACTGAAGCTTTCTTT; CDR3aa: CASSSGRLSTEAFF
abundance: few; v_gene: TRBV19; d_gene: TRBD1; j_gene: TRBJ2-3; CDR3nt: TGTGCCAGTAGTCCCACAGGGGGGAATACGCAGTATTTT; CDR3aa: CASSPTGGNTQYF
abundance: -; v_gene: TRBV2; d_gene: TRBD2; j_gene: TRBJ2-1; CDR3nt: TGTGCCAGCAGAGACCCGGGACTAGCGGGAGTTTCCTACAATGAGCAGTTCTTC; CDR3aa: CASRDPGLAGVSYNEQFF
abundance: medium-sized; v_gene: TRBV19; d_gene: TRBD1; j_gene: TRBJ1-1; CDR3nt: TGTGCCAGTAGTATAGACGGAGGACAGGGGGGAAATGAAGCTTTCTTT; CDR3aa: CASSIDGGQGGNEAFF
abundance: few; v_gene: TRBV10-2; d_gene: TRBD1; j_gene: TRBJ1-1; CDR3nt: TGCGCCAGCAGTGGGACAGGGTTAACTGAAGCTTTCTTT; CDR3aa: CASSGTGLTEAFF
abundance: -; v_gene: TRBV28; d_gene: -; j_gene: TRBJ1-2; CDR3nt: TGTGCCAGCAGTTTGATTCCACGTCACTATGGCTACACCTTC; CDR3aa: CASSLIPRHYGYTF
abundance: -; v_gene: TRBV14; d_gene: TRBD2; j_gene: TRBJ2-7; CDR3nt: TGTGCCAGCAGCCTGCTAGCGGGCATCTACGAGCAGTACTTC; CDR3aa: CASSLLAGIYEQYF
abundance: few; v_gene: TRBV6-6; d_gene: -; j_gene: TRBJ1-1; CDR3nt: TGTGCCAGCATCACGGGTGGGGCTGAAGCTTTCTTT; CDR3aa: CASITGGAEAFF
abundance: -; v_gene: TRBV25-1; d_gene: TRBD1; j_gene: TRBJ2-6; CDR3nt: TGTGCCAGCAGGGATCCGGGACAGAGCTCTGGGGCCAACGTCCTGACTTTC; CDR3aa: CASRDPGQSSGANVLTF
abundance: -; v_gene: TRBV7-9; d_gene: -; j_gene: TRBJ1-1; CDR3nt: TGTGCCAGCAGGAAACTCGAGGGGAACACTGAAGCTTTCTTT; CDR3aa: CASRKLEGNTEAFF
abundance: -; v_gene: TRBV4-3; d_gene: -; j_gene: TRBJ2-7; CDR3nt: TGCGCCAGCAGCCAAGATCCCGGCAGCTACGAGCAGTACTTC; CDR3aa: CASSQDPGSYEQYF
abundance: few; v_gene: TRBV10-3; d_gene: -; j_gene: TRBJ1-5; CDR3nt: TGTGCCATCAGCCCCATGGACCTTCTGGGGGGCAATCAGCCCCAGCATTTT; CDR3aa: CAISPMDLLGGNQPQHF
abundance: -; v_gene: TRBV2; d_gene: TRBD1; j_gene: TRBJ1-2; CDR3nt: TGTGCCAGCAGTGAAGGGACAGGGGTTTACTATGGCTACACCTTC; CDR3aa: CASSEGTGVYYGYTF
abundance: -; v_gene: TRBV19; d_gene: -; j_gene: TRBJ2-7; CDR3nt: TGTGCCAGTAGTATGGGGCACATAGTCTACGAGCAGTACTTC; CDR3aa: CASSMGHIVYEQYF
abundance: -; v_gene: TRBV10-1; d_gene: TRBD1; j_gene: TRBJ1-3; CDR3nt: TGCGCCAGCAGTGTGGGACAGGCTGGAAACACCATATATTTT; CDR3aa: CASSVGQAGNTIYF
abundance: once; v_gene: TRBV6-5; d_gene: -; j_gene: TRBJ1-1; CDR3nt: TGTGCCAGCAGTTACTCGATTGGGGTAATGAACACTGAAGCTTTCTTT; CDR3aa: CASSYSIGVMNTEAFF
abundance: -; v_gene: TRBV29-1; d_gene: -; j_gene: TRBJ2-2; CDR3nt: TGCAGCGTTGCTCGGGGCACCGGGGAGCTGTTTTTT; CDR3aa: CSVARGTGELFF
abundance: few; v_gene: TRBV7-2; d_gene: -; j_gene: TRBJ1-2; CDR3nt: TGTGCCAGCAGCTTTGACAGGTTTCGTGGCTACACCTTC; CDR3aa: CASSFDRFRGYTF
abundance: -; v_gene: TRBV7-9; d_gene: -; j_gene: TRBJ1-1; CDR3nt: TGTGCCAGCAGCTTAGCGGGGGGGGCAGGAGGGAACACTGAAGCTTTCTTT; CDR3aa: CASSLAGGAGGNTEAFF
abundance: medium-sized; v_gene: TRBV7-2; d_gene: TRBD2; j_gene: TRBJ2-7; CDR3nt: TGTGCCAGCAGCTTGGGCCGGGGGAGGGGTTACGAGCAGTACTTC; CDR3aa: CASSLGRGRGYEQYF
abundance: -; v_gene: TRBV5-1; d_gene: -; j_gene: TRBJ1-2; CDR3nt: TGCGCCAGCAGCTTCGAGGGGCTCGGTGGCTACACCTTC; CDR3aa: CASSFEGLGGYTF
abundance: -; v_gene: TRBV28; d_gene: -; j_gene: TRBJ2-5; CDR3nt: TGTGCCAGCAGCTTTATGATGGGGACCCAGTACTTC; CDR3aa: CASSFMMGTQYF
abundance: few; v_gene: TRBV5-6; d_gene: -; j_gene: TRBJ1-5; CDR3nt: TGTGCCAGCAGCTTCGGACAGTTTAGCAATCAGCCCCAGCATTTT; CDR3aa: CASSFGQFSNQPQHF
abundance: -; v_gene: TRBV4-3; d_gene: -; j_gene: TRBJ1-2; CDR3nt: TGCGCCAGCAGCCAAGTAGGCAGTGGCGGCTACACCTTC; CDR3aa: CASSQVGSGGYTF
abundance: -; v_gene: TRBV29-1; d_gene: TRBD2; j_gene: TRBJ2-1; CDR3nt: TGCAGCGTTGAAGGTTGGACTAGCTCCTACAATGAGCAGTTCTTC; CDR3aa: CSVEGWTSSYNEQFF
abundance: -; v_gene: TRBV15; d_gene: -; j_gene: TRBJ2-7; CDR3nt: TGTGCCACCAGCAGACCCGGGAACTCCTACGAGCAGTACTTC; CDR3aa: CATSRPGNSYEQYF
abundance: once; v_gene: TRBV4-3; d_gene: -; j_gene: TRBJ2-7; CDR3nt: TGCGCCAGCAGCCAAGAGCAAGTTATTCTTCCCTACGAGCAGTACTTC; CDR3aa: CASSQEQVILPYEQYF
abundance: -; v_gene: TRBV25-1; d_gene: -; j_gene: TRBJ1-1; CDR3nt: TGTGCCAGCAGTGGTGGGCGGGGGCAGGGACGGGGCACTGAAGCTTTCTTT; CDR3aa: CASSGGRGQGRGTEAFF
abundance: -; v_gene: TRBV6-5; d_gene: -; j_gene: TRBJ1-2; CDR3nt: TGTGCCAGCAGTGTCCAGGACACTAACTATGGCTACACCTTC; CDR3aa: CASSVQDTNYGYTF
abundance: few; v_gene: TRBV30; d_gene: -; j_gene: TRBJ1-3; CDR3nt: TGTGCCTGGAGCCATGAGGAAGGTGGAAACACCATATATTTT; CDR3aa: CAWSHEEGGNTIYF
abundance: -; v_gene: TRBV9; d_gene: -; j_gene: TRBJ2-7; CDR3nt: TGTGCCAGCAGCGTAGGCAAGGGTATAAACGAGCAGTACTTC; CDR3aa: CASSVGKGINEQYF
abundance: -; v_gene: TRBV5-6; d_gene: -; j_gene: TRBJ1-1; CDR3nt: TGTGCCAGCAGCTTCGGGCAGGCCTCCACTGAAGCTTTCTTT; CDR3aa: CASSFGQASTEAFF